This paragraph covers one T cell receptor beta chain sequence. This specimen comes from a study of control samples from healthy donors and cancer patients. Repertoires were generated with immunoSEQ multiplex PCR, while TCRdb's copy carries only in-frame clones and drops some. The table shows roughly 120,000 clones, with approximately 89% occurring only once. CDR1 is SGHRS and CDR2 is YFSETQ in the germline V gene. CDR3 length: 15 amino acids. Trimming removed 3 bases from V and 5 bases from J; junction bases left unmatched: 2. What was sequenced was blood. This TCR came from a man aged 40-55 years in good health. The chain employs TRBV5-1 and TRBJ2-1, with TRBD2 matching over 13 bases. The CDR3 here is CASSWGTSGNNEQFF. CDR3 DNA sequence: TGCGCCAGCAGCTGGGGGACTAGCGGGAACAATGAGCAGTTCTTC.